A single sample is the source of the 21 T cell receptor beta chains below, sequenced in a study of blood T cells in healthy people across ages (dated by TCRdb to about 2015). The library was produced with 5' RACE. Data came from an Illumina HiSeq 2500. A second PCR of roughly 7 to 11 cycles was performed with a sample-barcoded 5' primer and a J-beta primer mix. TCRdb reprocessed the public reads (quality trimming at Q25 with fastp, clone calling with MiXCR) and kept in-frame beta chains. CDR3 protein sequences are deduplicated, and each keeps its most common genes and DNA. In this sample the table shows approximately 800,000 distinct CDR3 sequences, roughly 25% of which occur a single time. Under 4.5% of the sample goes to the ten largest clones. These data also formed part of another study, on T cells of mothers and their children.

Sequencing was performed on blood. The source of these receptors is a boy between 10 and 17 years old in good health.

This clonotype appeared a few times. V gene TRBV20-1 combines with J gene TRBJ2-5, with 14 bases aligning to TRBD2. Germline-derived CDR1 and CDR2 are DFQATT and SNEGSKA (reference sequence). V was pared by 0 bases and J by 5 bases, with 8 bases of the junction left unmatched. The CDR3 is 17 residues long. The CDR3 loop is CSAREVSRLAGGETQYF. CDR3 DNA sequence: TGCAGTGCTAGAGAGGTCTCTCGACTAGCGGGGGGGGAGACCCAGTACTTC.

The V and J genes are TRBV29-1 and TRBJ1-2; 7 nucleotides match TRBD1. The CDR3 sequence is 14 residues long. CDR1 and CDR2 from the germline V gene are SQVTM and ANQGSEA. J lost 8 bases, V lost 6 bases, and 15 bases had no gene match. CDR3 coding DNA: TGCAGCGTGGCCCCTAGGCAGGGGGTATTGGGCTACACCTTC. Its translation: CSVAPRQGVLGYTF.

The DNA of the CDR3 is TGTGCCAGCAGCTTTGAAGTTAACTATGGCTACACCTTC. It yields the protein CASSFEVNYGYTF. The chain carries TRBV7-9 and TRBJ1-2; D is unresolved. CDR3 length: 13 amino acids. The germline gives CDR1 SEHNR, CDR2 FQNEAQ (reference sequence). The V gene lost 3 bases and the J gene lost 1 base, with 6 bases spanning the gap.

This clonotype was seen a few times. The chain employs TRBV6-1 and TRBJ2-5; no clear D gene. The germline gives CDR1 MNHNS, CDR2 SASEGT. Trimming pared 7 bases from V and 5 bases from J, leaving 17 bases between. This CDR3 is built from 14 residues. CDR3 residues: CASTGGLGWETQYF. The CDR3 DNA is TGTGCCAGCACCGGTGGGCTTGGTTGGGAGACCCAGTACTTC.

This clonotype was recorded a few times. The germline gene is not matched at one end of the junction; a read error may be the cause. This chain connects TRBV4-1 to TRBJ1-1, with D possibly being TRBD1 (5 bases). Germline V gene sequence: CDR1 MGHRA, CDR2 YSYEKL. The CDR3 spans 13 residues. Here the CDR3 reads CASSTTGLTGAFF. CDR3 bases: TGCGCCAGCAGCACTACAGGCCTCACTGGAGCTTTCTTT.

The genes are TRBV7-9 and TRBJ2-1, with D perhaps matching TRBD2 (5 bases). Germline V gene lookup returns CDR1 SEHNR and CDR2 FQNEAQ (reference sequence). There are 17 residues in the CDR3. Trimming took 2 bases from V and 2 from J, leaving 16 bases between them. CDR3 region: CASSLRLSGVPYNEQFF. CDR3 DNA: TGTGCCAGCAGCTTACGGCTTTCCGGGGTCCCCTACAATGAGCAGTTCTTC.

The chain is built from TRBV6-6 and TRBJ1-3, with D possibly matching TRBD1 (6 bases). V lost 5 bases to trimming and J lost 2 bases, with 13 bases between them. The CDR3 contains 15 residues. Germline assignment: CDR1 MNHNY and CDR2 SVGAGI (reference sequence). The chain's CDR3 is CASSQRDIAGNTIYF. CDR3 nucleotide sequence: TGTGCCAGCAGTCAACGGGACATCGCTGGAAACACCATATATTTT.

CDR3 DNA sequence: TGTGCCAGCAGCCCTACTAGTTTCGGCACAGATACGCAGTATTTT. This codes for CASSPTSFGTDTQYF. The chain recombines TRBV6-2 or TRBV6-3 with TRBJ2-3, with D maybe TRBD2 (5 bases). CDR1 is MNHEY, CDR2 SVGEGT, per germline. The V and J ends lost 6 bases and 1 base respectively, with 14 bases between them. The CDR3 has 15 amino acids.

This clonotype was observed a handful of times. This chain connects TRBV4-1 to TRBJ2-7; 10 positions match TRBD1. CDR1 is MGHRA, CDR2 YSYEKL, per germline. The length of the CDR3 is 14 residues. V lost 6 bases, J lost 5 bases, and 7 bases stayed unmatched. CDR3 sequence reads: CASSDRGQVDEQYF. CDR3 DNA: TGCGCCAGCAGTGACAGGGGGCAAGTCGACGAGCAGTACTTC.

This chain joins TRBV29-1 and TRBJ1-2; perhaps TRBD1 as D (5 bases). The V and J ends lost 3 bases and 8 bases respectively, with 13 bases between them. There are 12 residues in the CDR3. Germline values: CDR1 SQVTM, CDR2 ANQGSEA. In DNA, the CDR3 is TGCAGCGTTGAGACGACGGGGCGCGGCTACACCTTC. The encoded protein is CSVETTGRGYTF.

This clonotype came up a few times. V and J are TRBV20-1 and TRBJ2-7; D is uncertain. CDR3 length: 15 residues. Germline V gene sequence: CDR1 DFQATT, CDR2 SNEGSKA (reference sequence). The germline V and J ends were trimmed by 1 base and 2 bases, with 15 bases remaining between them. The CDR3 spells CSARGSLDGPYEQYF. Here the CDR3 DNA reads TGCAGTGCTAGAGGCTCCTTGGACGGGCCCTACGAGCAGTACTTC.

V and J are TRBV20-1 and TRBJ1-5; D not certain. The CDR3 length is 15 residues. Trimming left V 0 bases short and J 7 bases short, with 16 bases between. Germline V gives CDR1 DFQATT, CDR2 SNEGSKA (reference sequence). The CDR3 DNA reads TGCAGTGCTAGAGATTCTGGACTCCTCATCCAGCCCCAGCATTTT. It translates to CSARDSGLLIQPQHF.

The rearrangement links TRBV12-3 or TRBV12-4 to TRBJ2-6; D is ambiguous. CDR3 length: 13 residues. V dropped 3 bases and J dropped 7 bases, with 7 bases sitting between them. The chain's CDR3 is CASSFVLANVLTF. For the CDR3, the DNA is TGTGCCAGCAGTTTCGTTCTCGCCAACGTCCTGACTTTC.

CDR3 coding DNA: TGTGCCACCAGCAGAGATGGGGGGGTTGCGTACTTC. Its protein product is CATSRDGGVAYF. This chain links TRBV15 with TRBJ2-4, with 7 bases lining up with TRBD2. The CDR3 length is 12 residues. From germline, CDR1 is LNHNV and CDR2 YYDKDF (reference sequence). V lost 0 bases and J lost 15; bases outside the gene matches: 5.

This clonotype came up a few times. Here the CDR3 DNA reads TGTGCCACCAGCAGAGAGGCCCAAGGGGAGCGGGAGTCATCCTACGAGCAGTACTTC. This gives the protein CATSREAQGERESSYEQYF. This sequence joins TRBV15 and TRBJ2-7; 8 nucleotides match TRBD2. Unmatched junction bases numbered 14, after V lost 0 bases and J lost 1 base. CDR3 length: 19 amino acids. The germline CDR1 and CDR2 sequences are LNHNV and YYDKDF (reference sequence).

This rearrangement joins TRBV29-1 to TRBJ2-4, with D hard to call. Germline lookup yields CDR1 SQVTM and CDR2 ANQGSEA. Trimming stripped 5 bases from V and 0 bases from J, with 20 bases between. The CDR3 totals 17 residues. The CDR3 sequence: CSVWGEQTALAKNIQYF. Written as DNA, the CDR3 is TGCAGCGTTTGGGGTGAGCAGACTGCGCTAGCCAAAAACATTCAGTACTTC.

This clonotype was seen more than once but under ten times. The chain links TRBV6-2 or TRBV6-3 to TRBJ1-5; TRBD1 is a possible D gene (5 bases). This CDR3 is built from 14 residues. Germline-derived CDR1 and CDR2 are MNHEY and SVGEGT. Trimming removed 5 bases from V and 3 bases from J, with 11 bases in between. The CDR3 loop reads CASSDSSSNQPQHF. The CDR3 DNA reads as TGTGCCAGCAGTGACAGTAGCTCCAATCAGCCCCAGCATTTT.

The chain is built from TRBV7-9 and TRBJ1-4, with 7 bases aligning to TRBD1. The ends lost 5 bases at V and 0 bases at J; junction bases unmatched: 6. This CDR3 comprises 16 residues. From germline, CDR1 is SEHNR and CDR2 FQNEAQ (reference sequence). The CDR3, as DNA: TGTGCCAGCAGCGTCCGACAGGGCGCAACTAATGAAAAACTGTTTTTT. Protein sequence: CASSVRQGATNEKLFF.

This clonotype was observed a few times. The chain has TRBV10-3 and TRBJ1-4; D may be TRBD1 (5 bases). CDR1 is ENHRY, CDR2 SYGVKD, per germline. V shed 2 bases and J shed 7 bases, with 11 bases lying between them. The CDR3 covers 14 residues. CDR3: CAISEEGYGEKLFF. The CDR3 DNA sequence: TGTGCCATCAGTGAGGAGGGGTACGGTGAAAAACTGTTTTTT.

This clonotype was seen once. CDR3: CASSSPGSQLFYNEQFF. As DNA, the CDR3 is TGTGCCAGCAGCTCGCCAGGTTCCCAATTGTTCTACAATGAGCAGTTCTTC. This sequence joins TRBV11-2 and TRBJ2-1; D remains unclear. Germline CDR1 and CDR2: SGHAT and FQNNGV. The CDR3 is 17 amino acids. V dropped 4 bases and J dropped 3 bases, with 19 bases sitting between them.

This chain joins TRBV28 and TRBJ1-4, with TRBD1 as a possible D gene (5 bases). This CDR3 has 13 residues. Per the germline V gene, CDR1 is MDHEN and CDR2 is SYDVKM. Trimming took 8 bases from V and 7 from J, leaving 14 bases between them. The CDR3: CASRRGASEKLFF. The DNA for the CDR3 is TGTGCCAGCCGGAGGGGCGCCTCTGAAAAACTGTTTTTT.